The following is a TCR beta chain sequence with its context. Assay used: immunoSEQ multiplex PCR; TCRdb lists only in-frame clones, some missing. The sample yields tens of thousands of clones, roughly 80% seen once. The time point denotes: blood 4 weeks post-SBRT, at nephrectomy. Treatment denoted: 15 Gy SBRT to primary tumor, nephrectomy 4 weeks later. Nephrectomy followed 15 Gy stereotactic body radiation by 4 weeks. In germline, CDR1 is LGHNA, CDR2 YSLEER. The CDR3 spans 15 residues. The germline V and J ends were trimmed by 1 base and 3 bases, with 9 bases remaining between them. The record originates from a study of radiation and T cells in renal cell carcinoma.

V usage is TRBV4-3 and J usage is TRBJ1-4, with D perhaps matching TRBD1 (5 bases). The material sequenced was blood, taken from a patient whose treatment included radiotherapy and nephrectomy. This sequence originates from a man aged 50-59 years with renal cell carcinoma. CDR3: CASSQGWGSNEKLFF. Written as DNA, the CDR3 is TGCGCCAGCAGCCAAGGCTGGGGCTCTAATGAAAAACTGTTTTTT.